What follows are 24 T cell receptor beta chains derived from one specimen sequenced in a study of regulatory T cells in long-lasting Graves disease. Specified time point: newly diagnosed GD, antithyroid drugs for less than 3 months. After RNA was extracted from PBMCs, the TCR library was made from it. Arm-PCR with iRepertoire HTBI primers amplified the CDR3 regions for these TCR beta libraries. From the multiplex PCR reads, TCRdb called clonotypes with MiXCR, one entry per CDR3 protein. This sample has around 420,000 distinct CDR3 sequences, with around 16% found just once. Sample: peripheral blood mononuclear cells (PBMCs), taken at new diagnosis, from a patient treated with antithyroid drugs. Receptors originate from a female donor with Graves disease.

This clonotype was detected ten times or more. The V call is TRBV9, the J call TRBJ1-5; TRBD1 aligns across 7 bases. The CDR3 is made up of 15 amino acids. V gave up 4 bases and J gave up 6 bases; unmatched junction bases: 10. Germline loops: CDR1 SGDLS, CDR2 YYNGEE. Written as DNA, the CDR3 is TGTGCCAGCAGCAAGGGACAGAGCGGCATTCAGCCCCAGCATTTT. It codes for CASSKGQSGIQPQHF. The full variable domain, in which reference TRBV9 and TRBJ1-5 provide the parts outside the CDR3, is DSGVTQTPKHLITATGQRVTLRCSPRSGDLSVYWYQQSLDQGLQFLIQYYNGEERAKGNILERFSAQQFPDLHSELNLSSLELGDSALYFCASSKGQSGIQPQHFGDGTRLSIL.

Concerning this clonotype itself: Since a much larger clone is just one base distant, this may be a read error. The CDR3 bases are TGTGCCAGCAGTTCACGGGACAGGCCCTACGAGCAGTTCTTC. Its protein is CASSSRDRPYEQFF. The chain recombines TRBV27 with TRBJ2-1; 8 bases fit TRBD1. Trimming cost V 4 bases and J 10 bases; bases outside gene matches: 9. Germline V lookup: CDR1 MNHEY, CDR2 SMNVEV (reference sequence). The CDR3 contains 14 residues.

This clonotype came up many times. The chain employs TRBV2 and TRBJ1-1; 9 positions match TRBD1. Germline CDR1 SNHLY, CDR2 FYNNEI. The CDR3 is made up of 14 amino acids. V shed 7 bases, J shed 1 base, and the junction held 4 bases outside the gene matches. The DNA for the CDR3 is TGTGCCAGCAATAGGGACAGGGAGAACACTGAAGCTTTCTTT. Protein: CASNRDRENTEAFF.

This clonotype turned up a few times. This rearrangement joins TRBV12-3 or TRBV12-4 to TRBJ2-2; no clear D gene. The V end was cut by 6 bases, the J end by 2 bases, with 19 bases between. This CDR3 comprises 17 residues. The CDR3 bases are TGTGCCAGCAGAGGCCCCTTGAGTGAGGAAAACACCGGGGAGCTGTTTTTT. The encoded protein is CASRGPLSEENTGELFF.

This clonotype was seen ten or more times. The chain has TRBV28 and TRBJ1-5; TRBD1 aligns across 9 bases. The germline V gene has CDR1 MDHEN and CDR2 SYDVKM. V dropped 2 bases and J dropped 5; count of bases not matched to a gene: 1. CDR3 length: 14 residues. Here the CDR3 reads CASSLTGGYQPQHF. In DNA form, the CDR3 reads TGTGCCAGCAGTTTAACAGGGGGCTATCAGCCCCAGCATTTT.

This clonotype was found many times. The chain couples TRBV19 to TRBJ2-3, with 8 nucleotides matching TRBD1. The V and J ends lost 4 bases and 3 bases, in that order; junction bases with no gene match: 6. In germline, CDR1 is LNHDA, CDR2 SQIVND (reference sequence). The CDR3 is 15 amino acids. CDR3 amino acids: CASSKGQDVTDTQYF. CDR3 in DNA: TGTGCCAGTAGTAAGGGACAGGACGTTACAGATACGCAGTATTTT.

This clonotype turned up a few times. CDR3 protein: CASRGGARGKLFF. The CDR3 nucleotides are TGTGCCAGCCGAGGGGGGGCTAGGGGAAAACTGTTTTTT. J is TRBJ1-4 and V is TRBV9; TRBD1 is a possible D gene (6 bases). From germline, CDR1 is SGDLS and CDR2 YYNGEE. Trimming took 7 bases from V and 10 from J, leaving 17 bases between them. The CDR3 contains 13 residues.

In the case of this clonotype: This may come from a read error, since a much larger clone is one base off. This chain joins TRBV6-4 and TRBJ2-5, with D possibly being TRBD2 (5 bases). Germline V gene sequence: CDR1 MRHNA, CDR2 SNTAGT. Trimming removed 6 bases from V and 2 bases from J, with 13 bases in between. The CDR3 extends over 14 amino acids. The CDR3 nucleotides are TGTGCCAGCAGCGGAGGACGTCTACAAGAGACCCAGTACTTC. Protein product: CASSGGRLQETQYF.

This clonotype was seen repeatedly, ten times or more. V is TRBV11-2 and J is TRBJ2-3; perhaps TRBD2 as D (7 bases). CDR3 length equals 14 residues. Germline values: CDR1 SGHAT, CDR2 FQNNGV. Trimming removed 4 bases from V and 10 bases from J, with 18 bases in between. For the CDR3, the DNA is TGTGCCAGCAGCTCATCATGGGGGGGCGATTCGCAGTATTTT. Translated, it gives CASSSSWGGDSQYF.

The table lists this clonotype with many counts. This chain links TRBV29-1 with TRBJ2-7, with 7 bases aligning to TRBD1. Germline V lookup: CDR1 SQVTM, CDR2 ANQGSEA. The CDR3 runs 12 residues. V shed 4 bases, J shed 0 bases, and the junction held 0 bases outside the gene matches. The CDR3 protein is CSVGQGSYEQYF. In DNA form, the CDR3 reads TGCAGCGTTGGACAGGGCTCCTACGAGCAGTACTTC.

This clonotype has a count of ten or more. The chain recombines TRBV3-1 with TRBJ1-2; a weak D match, TRBD1 (5 bases). V shed 4 bases and J shed 1 base, with 7 bases lying between them. Per the germline V gene, CDR1 is LGHDT and CDR2 is YNNKEL (reference sequence). The CDR3 covers 13 residues. The CDR3 coding sequence is TGTGCCAGCAGCCCGGACATTAACTATGGCTACACCTTC. It codes for CASSPDINYGYTF.

This clonotype has a count of ten or more. This rearrangement joins TRBV7-9 to TRBJ2-6; no clear D. V was trimmed by 1 base and J by 4 bases, leaving 8 bases between them. Germline V gene data show CDR1 as SEHNR and CDR2 as FQNEAQ (reference sequence). The CDR3 length is 15 residues. The CDR3 coding sequence is TGTGCCAGCAGCTTAGTACTGCCCGGGGCCAACGTCCTGACTTTC. Amino acids: CASSLVLPGANVLTF.

This clonotype came up many times. This chain joins TRBV11-2 and TRBJ2-3; 12 nucleotides line up with TRBD2. V trimming: 4 bases; J trimming: 7 bases; junction bases outside the gene matches: 9. Germline V CDR1 and CDR2: SGHAT, FQNNGV. The length of the CDR3 is 16 residues. CDR3 region: CASSSRLAGVRNTQYF. The CDR3 DNA reads as TGTGCCAGCAGCTCCAGACTAGCGGGAGTGAGAAATACGCAGTATTTT.

The sample holds many counts of this clonotype. V usage is TRBV5-1 and J usage is TRBJ2-5; TRBD1 matches at 7 bases. V was pared by 2 bases and J by 5 bases, with 9 bases of the junction left unmatched. CDR1 and CDR2 from the germline V gene are SGHRS and YFSETQ. This CDR3 region has 15 residues. The CDR3 DNA sequence: TGCGCCAGCAGCTTCGGACAGGCTTATCGGGAGACCCAGTACTTC. Residues: CASSFGQAYRETQYF.

Ten or more counts support this clonotype. The chain has TRBV12-3 or TRBV12-4 and TRBJ2-3, with 7 bases lining up with TRBD1. The J segment lost 6 bases and the V segment lost 3 bases, leaving 6 bases of the junction unmatched. The CDR3 length is 14 residues. The chain's CDR3 is CASSFRDRGDTQYF. The CDR3 DNA follows: TGTGCCAGCAGTTTCCGGGACAGAGGGGATACGCAGTATTTT.

The CDR3 nucleotides read TGCAGCGTTGGTGACTCACGAGGGGGATCCTACAATGAGCAGTTCTTC. This encodes CSVGDSRGGSYNEQFF. The V gene is TRBV29-1, the J gene TRBJ2-1, with D possibly matching TRBD1 (6 bases). The V end lost 4 bases, the J end lost 1 base, and 17 bases lay between the germline ends. The germline CDR1 and CDR2 sequences are SQVTM and ANQGSEA. The CDR3 covers 16 residues.

This clonotype has only a few counts. This sequence joins TRBV7-3 and TRBJ2-3, with TRBD2 matching 10 bases. V was clipped by 4 bases and J by 5 bases; unmatched bases: 3. Germline V lookup: CDR1 SGHTA, CDR2 FQGTGA. The CDR3 extends over 14 amino acids. The CDR3 DNA sequence: TGTGCCAGCAGCTCAACTAGCGGGATAGATACGCAGTATTTT. Amino acids: CASSSTSGIDTQYF.

This clonotype was detected only a few times. The V gene is TRBV7-9, the J gene TRBJ1-1; no clear D. With 8 bases removed from V and 3 bases from J, the gap between germline ends came to 10 bases. Germline CDR1 reads SEHNR; CDR2 reads FQNEAQ (reference sequence). CDR3 length: 12 amino acids. The CDR3 nucleotides read TGTGCCAGCCTTGGGATTTACACTGAAGCTTTCTTT. Protein: CASLGIYTEAFF.

This clonotype came up many times. The chain employs TRBV5-1 and TRBJ1-6; TRBD1 matches at 9 bases. Germline loops: CDR1 SGHRS, CDR2 YFSETQ. This CDR3 has 15 amino acids. The J segment lost 3 bases and the V segment lost 4 bases, leaving 2 bases of the junction unmatched. The CDR3 nucleotides are TGCGCCAGCAGCCCGACAGGGGGCTATAATTCACCCCTCCACTTT. Protein: CASSPTGGYNSPLHF.

This clonotype was observed a single time. J is TRBJ1-2 and V is TRBV28, with unresolved D. V was shortened by 5 bases and J by 7 bases, with 11 bases between the two germline ends. Germline CDR1 is MDHEN and CDR2 is SYDVKM. The CDR3 is made up of 12 amino acids. The CDR3 spells CASSPMEVGYTF. The DNA for the CDR3 is TGTGCCAGCAGTCCAATGGAGGTTGGCTACACCTTC.

This clonotype was counted ten times or more. The gene calls are TRBV5-1 and TRBJ1-3; no reliable D call. V was trimmed by 4 bases and J by 0 bases, leaving 8 bases between them. CDR1 SGHRS and CDR2 YFSETQ come from the germline V gene. This CDR3 region has 14 residues. CDR3 in amino acids: CASSPDHSGNTIYF. The CDR3 DNA reads as TGCGCCAGCAGCCCGGACCACTCTGGAAACACCATATATTTT.

This clonotype was seen ten or more times. The gene calls are TRBV7-2 and TRBJ2-3; D possibly corresponds to TRBD2 (5 bases). This CDR3 is 16 amino acids long. Deletions cut 5 bases from V and 0 bases from J, with 15 bases between. Per germline, CDR1 SGHTA and CDR2 FQGNSA. In DNA form, the CDR3 reads TGTGCCAGCAGCCAAGTACGGGGAGTTAGCACAGATACGCAGTATTTT. Its translation is CASSQVRGVSTDTQYF.

This clonotype was observed a handful of times. The chain has TRBV20-1 and TRBJ1-2; D unresolved. CDR3 size: 10 residues. Germline assignment: CDR1 DFQATT and CDR2 SNEGSKA (reference sequence). V shed 0 bases and J shed 8 bases, with 4 bases lying between them. Here the CDR3 reads CSARDHGYTF. Here the CDR3 DNA reads TGCAGTGCTAGAGATCACGGCTACACCTTC.

This clonotype has ten or more counts. V usage is TRBV20-1 and J usage is TRBJ2-1, with 10 bases lining up with TRBD2. The CDR3 loop spans 14 amino acids. V lost 0 bases to trimming and J lost 9 bases; unmatched junction nucleotides: 5. CDR1 and CDR2 (germline): DFQATT, SNEGSKA (reference sequence). The CDR3 coding sequence is TGCAGTGCTAGAGACGAGCGGGGGGGGGGTGAGCAGTTCTTC. Translated, it gives CSARDERGGGEQFF.